This T cell receptor beta chain originates from a study of T cells in Graves' hyperthyroidism and ophthalmopathy. Study-level points and caveats: The model's output predicted ophthalmopathy at a median of 6.5 months prior to onset. Most thyroid-expanded clonotypes above 0.001 were also found in blood.

Absent ophthalmopathy progression within 18 months defined stable Graves' hyperthyroidism. Patients aged 18 to 65 had newly diagnosed hyperthyroidism lasting under 2 months. This clonotype showed up many times. What it binds is unknown. The CDR3 covers 12 residues. V lost 6 bases to trimming and J lost 4 bases, with 9 bases between them. Amplified TCR beta CDR3 regions came from RNA transcripts. HTBI primers were employed in a first-round RT-PCR of the TCR CDR3. A single record per CDR3 protein comes from TCRdb applying MiXCR to the multiplex PCR reads. This table has 750,000 to 900,000 distinct CDR3 sequences, around 39% appearing once.

This receptor was identified in a man aged 18 to 30 with Graves' hyperthyroidism. V is TRBV12-3 or TRBV12-4 and J is TRBJ1-2; no firm D call. Sequencing input: blood. The CDR3 reads CASSGPSYGYTF. The CDR3 bases are TGTGCCAGCAGCGGGCCGAGCTATGGCTACACCTTC.